The 4 T cell receptor beta chains in this list originate from one sample, sequenced in a study of cytomegalovirus exposure and HLA in healthy donors. PCR was performed using 60 Vbeta and 13 Jbeta primers. The data were produced by immunoSEQ multiplex PCR, yet TCRdb's version contains in-frame clones alone and is incomplete. The table lists under 150,000 clones, 81% of them singletons. Sequenced material: PBMCs. The receptors shown here come from a man aged 18-30 years in good health and CMV-seronegative.

This chain connects TRBV6-6 to TRBJ1-5, with 7 bases fitting TRBD1. CDR1 is MNHNY and CDR2 is SVGAGI in the germline V gene (reference sequence). The CDR3 runs 15 residues. Losses at the gene ends were 2 bases for V and 5 bases for J; bases not matched to a gene: 6. The CDR3 is CASSYQGGFDQPQHF. The CDR3 region has the DNA TGTGCCAGCAGTTACCAGGGGGGATTCGATCAGCCCCAGCATTTT.

This chain links TRBV6-5 with TRBJ2-7, with 7 bases matching TRBD1. V shed 4 bases and J 2 bases; nucleotides not matched to a gene: 5. CDR1 and CDR2 (germline): MNHEY, SVGAGI. This CDR3 is 14 amino acids long. Written as DNA, the CDR3 is TGTGCCAGCAGTTCTAGGACAGGACCCTACGAGCAGTACTTC. Translating it yields CASSSRTGPYEQYF.

The chain is built from TRBV7-7 and TRBJ2-3; TRBD1 might be the D (5 bases). Trimming removed 4 bases at V and 3 bases at J, with 8 bases between. The germline V gene encodes CDR1 SSHAT and CDR2 FNYEAQ (reference sequence). The CDR3 length is 13 residues. The CDR3 loop reads CASSSRQTDTQYF. CDR3 coding DNA: TGTGCCAGCAGCTCGCGACAGACAGATACGCAGTATTTT.

This chain links TRBV5-1 with TRBJ1-6; the D gene is possibly TRBD1 (6 bases). Germline V gene sequence: CDR1 SGHRS, CDR2 YFSETQ. This CDR3 comprises 14 residues. V gave up 3 bases and J gave up 7 bases, with 11 bases separating them. CDR3 DNA: TGCGCCAGCAGCTCCGACAGGATGAATTCACCCCTCCACTTT. Translated, it gives CASSSDRMNSPLHF.